This T cell receptor (beta chain) was profiled in a study of response to subunit inactivated influenza vaccine. With regard to this clonotype: The antigen is not known.

MiXCR, applied by TCRdb to the RT-PCR reads, yields one record per CDR3 protein. Counted here are about 160,000 distinct CDR3 sequences, roughly 10% occurring once; the ten biggest clones make up about a third. V dropped 0 bases and J dropped 10 bases, with 10 bases sitting between them. Germline V CDR1 and CDR2: SNHLY, FYNNEI. The CDR3 is 13 amino acids. Study-level findings and limits: There was a suggestion from the authors that each seasonal influenza vaccination recruits few new T cells.

The chain couples TRBV2 to TRBJ2-1, with a weak D call TRBD2 (6 bases). The source material was CD8+ T cells sorted from PBMCs, sampled approximately 25 months after vaccination. This receptor was identified in a man between 50 and 75 years old who received an inactivated influenza vaccine. The CDR3 reads CASSEALRGEQFF. CDR3 in DNA: TGTGCCAGCAGTGAAGCGCTTCGGGGGGAGCAGTTCTTC. Complete variable domain (other parts from reference TRBV2 and TRBJ2-1): EPEVTQTPSHQVTQMGQEVILRCVPISNHLYFYWYRQILGQKVEFLVSFYNNEISEKSEIFDDQFSVERPDGSNFTLKIRSTKLEDSAMYFCASSEALRGEQFFGPGTRLTVL.